This note documents a single TCR beta chain sequence. This clonotype was detected a few times. The specificity of this receptor is unknown. Per-base quality was not reported, and no clone a single base away is much larger than it. The record originates from a study of regulatory T cells in long-lasting Graves disease (dated by TCRdb to about 2021). Context from the whole study: Newly diagnosed Graves' disease patients had taken antithyroid drugs for less than 3 months. A total of roughly 35 samples underwent TCR sequencing, from about 13 patients with persistent Graves' disease and approximately 20 patients with newly diagnosed Graves' disease. Persistent Graves' disease patients were compared with newly diagnosed Graves' disease patients by peripheral blood TCR sequencing and RNA sequencing. The study was registered as a clinical trial and conducted in China. General conclusions and limits of the study: The small sample size was acknowledged by the authors as a limitation that may reduce accuracy. More public clonotypes were shared among persistent patients (roughly 2,900) than among newly diagnosed patients (approximately 930). Only peripheral blood was studied, because thyroid tissue, the primary lesion, was inaccessible. Compared with newly diagnosed patients, patients with persistent Graves' disease had lower TCR Shannon entropy and fewer highly expanded clones, which suggests clonal expansion. Persistent disease showed preferential use of TRBV28, TRBJ1-2 and TRBJ2-5, whereas newly diagnosed disease favored TRBV20-1 and TRBJ2-1. Sequencing and analysis were restricted to the TCR beta chain.

Library creation used multiplex PCR. TCRdb names Illumina HiSeq 4000 as the instrument used. CDR3 regions were amplified by Arm-PCR with iRepertoire HTBI primers to construct TCR beta libraries. Before sequencing, the PCR products underwent gel purification. The authors' analysis ran thus. Across samples, fewer than 70 TRBV and 12 to 15 TRBJ segments were identified and used for gene usage analysis of CDR3 amino acid clonotypes. Filtered high-quality paired reads were merged into contigs using COPE and FqMerger. BLAST was used to align contigs to the IMGT TRBV, TRBD and TRBJ reference genes, and CDR3 was defined following IMGT. Clonotypes above 0.1% frequency were classified as highly expanded clones. Shannon entropy was used to measure repertoire diversity, and the Gini coefficient was used to measure V-J evenness. A clonotype was considered public if more than one individual shared it. TCRdb reprocessed the public reads (quality trimming at Q25 with fastp, clone calling with MiXCR) and kept in-frame beta chains. Each entry is one CDR3 protein sequence, shown with its most common DNA and genes. The V and J calls reflect TCRdb's pipeline rather than the authors' work. The sample has roughly 520,000 distinct CDR3 sequences on record, 12% of them singletons. The top ten clones comprise about 8.9% of the sample.

The time point label on this specimen signifies: newly diagnosed GD, antithyroid drugs for less than 3 months. For both TCR sequencing and RNA sequencing, RNA was extracted from PBMCs in TRIzol. The diagnosis of Graves' disease was made according to American Thyroid Association guidelines. The patients came from an endocrinology department in Xi'an, China. Each patient gave 7.5 to 10 milliliters of peripheral blood, collected in an EDTA anticoagulant tube. Ficoll Paque Plus density gradient separation was used to isolate PBMCs, and no additional T cell sorting was done. An Agilent 2100 Bioanalyzer and agarose gel were used to check RNA quality, and a NanoDrop 2000 was used to measure RNA concentration. V loses 5 bases, J loses 5 bases, and the germline ends lie 9 bases apart. The CDR3 starts with the cysteine, ends with the phenylalanine, and has 12 residues. Of all the DNA, just the CDR3 is kept, 36 bases in frame from base 1. The germline V gene (reference sequence) sets CDR1 to GTSNPN and CDR2 to SVGIG.

These data were also filed under a second study, of T cells in Graves' hyperthyroidism and ophthalmopathy. As noted in the second study: Stable Graves' hyperthyroidism was defined as no progression to ophthalmopathy during 18 months of follow-up. Hyperthyroidism patients were newly diagnosed, with disease duration under 2 months, and aged 18 to 65 years. The study excluded patients with uncontrolled infections, other autoimmune diseases, pregnancy or lactation. Clinical symptoms, serum thyroxine and TRAb, thyroid ultrasound, and orbital computed tomography formed the basis for the diagnoses. The TCR CDR3 was subjected to a first round of RT-PCR using the HTBI primer set and the Qiagen OneStep RT-PCR kit. Most expanded thyroid clonotypes (frequency above 0.001) were also found in blood, which suggests that blood repertoires may mirror thyroid immune responses. Ophthalmopathy was separated from stable hyperthyroidism by a 13 V-J signature model, with just over 85% sensitivity and just over 81% specificity obtained in cross-validation and 80%/75% obtained in testing. In validation, the model predicted progression to ophthalmopathy with 55% to 71% sensitivity and less than 75% specificity, a median of around 6.6 months before onset. To identify distinguishing TCR V-J signatures, a discovery cohort of around 100 patients was used, comprising 43 with Graves' ophthalmopathy and approximately 58 with stable Graves' hyperthyroidism. An independent validation cohort of under 20 hyperthyroidism patients and 15 or so patients who later progressed to ophthalmopathy tested prospective prediction of ophthalmopathy. The roughly 99 discovery patients were divided at random into training and test sets in a 7:3 ratio. In roughly six Graves' hyperthyroidism patients, the study also compared T-cell repertoires from thyroid tissue with T-cell repertoires from blood. After blood sampling, hyperthyroidism patients were treated with methimazole at a starting dose of 30 mg daily, and ophthalmopathy patients were treated with high-dose intravenous methylprednisolone. Libraries were constructed in a second round of multiplex PCR, after which size selection and purification were carried out. Sequencing of the libraries was done on an Illumina HiSeq2000 using paired-end 100 bp reads. SOAPnuke was used to process the raw data, throwing out any read that contained adapters or uncalled bases, had a mean Phred below 15, or lacked an exact constant-primer or identifier match. High-quality paired reads were merged using COPE v1.2.5, and each unique nucleotide sequence was defined as a clonotype. MiTCR v1.1 was used to align the clonotypes against IMGT TRBV, TRBD and TRBJ reference segments. Analysis was restricted to V-J combinations with a frequency above 0.0001, which covered over 98% of repertoires. The TCS score was defined as F50 (clonal expansion) divided by E x V (chaos), with BLOSUM62-based TCRdist calculated between CDR3 peptides within each V-J. Welch's t-statistics and random forest reduced roughly 530 V-J features to 10 to 15, which were used in a naive Bayes classifier (R e1071). No statistical method was used to fix the sample size in advance, and group allocation was not hidden from the investigators. The paper reports TCR Vbeta CDR3 sequencing of some 140 peripheral blood samples: approximately 41 ophthalmopathy, around 80 hyperthyroidism and 17 progressor patients.

This TCR came from a young woman with Graves disease. Donor details come from another sample of the same person, matched by shared clones. This specimen was peripheral blood mononuclear cells (PBMCs), taken at new diagnosis, from a patient treated with antithyroid drugs. In this chain, TRBV30 is recombined with TRBJ2-2; a confident D gene designation cannot be given. Read as DNA, the sequence is TGTGCCTGGGGATCGTTAACCGGGGAGCTGTTTTTT. This translates into CAWGSLTGELFF.